This TCR beta chain was obtained from a study of blood T cell repertoires in COVID-19. Turning to the study itself: Whether acute or convalescent, the COVID-19 samples came from the United States, Italy and Spain.

Trimming removed 1 base from V and 7 bases from J; junction bases left unmatched: 2. In germline, CDR1 is SGHNT, CDR2 YENEEA. This CDR3 contains 14 residues. Study processing details: Nucleated cell counts were estimated from reference gene primer amplification. The protocol was immunoSEQ multiplex PCR, while the TCRdb copy is restricted to in-frame clones and leaves out a portion. V, J and clone size are taken as reported in that table, and D and trimming were inferred from the DNA itself. The sample has about 170,000 clones, roughly nine tenths seen once. The receptor's source is a woman aged 55-69 years with COVID-19, enrolled during active disease. Source material: peripheral blood. The rearrangement joins TRBV11-3 to TRBJ2-3; TRBD1 matches 10 bases. CDR3 sequence (DNA): TGTGCCAGCAGCTTAGGGACAGGGGGATATACGCAGTATTTT. Translated: CASSLGTGGYTQYF.